The subject of this entry is one TCR beta chain. The specificity of this receptor is unknown. No much larger clone is present one base from it, and per-base qualities are unavailable. This specimen belongs to a study of blood T cell repertoires in COVID-19 (TCRdb year 2020). As for the study more broadly: Samples covering the acute and convalescent phases of COVID-19 were provided by collaborators in the United States, Italy and Spain. The material from the prospective study consisted of cDNA or gDNA derived from T cells, B-cell-depleted T cells, or PBMCs. Subjects who had been exposed to COVID-19, were actively infected with it, or had recovered from it provided the deeply sampled blood TCRbeta repertoires that made up the dataset. The repertoires were released in a freely available public database meant as a resource for research on the immune response to SARS-CoV-2. The samples were drawn from the first 160 participants of the ongoing ImmuneRACE study and from 1,254 subjects provided by 6 global collaborators. Nearly every sample came with metadata listing a de-identified subject ID, COVID-19 status, age in years and sex. Where HLA class I and class II types were available, the types were taken from metadata supplied by the sample provider, not from assay-based typing. What the study reported, not specific to this receptor: How much clinical and demographic metadata was included differed by source and by participant, and the metadata was provided uncurated.

TCRbeta CDR3 regions were amplified from genomic DNA by means of the immunoSEQ Assay, a bias-controlled multiplex PCR. Concerning the study's data processing: The number of nucleated cells in each sample was estimated from the amplification of reference gene primers within the assay. Sequence reads were collapsed and filtered to measure the absolute abundance of every unique TCRbeta CDR3 rearrangement. For each sample, productive Simpson clonality was calculated by taking the square root of Simpson's diversity index across productive rearrangements. Held by TCRdb, this immuneACCESS table contains in-frame sequences only and omits some clones. Under half of the omission traces to an unresolved V gene where checked; the cause of the rest is unknown. V and J calls and clone size follow that table, whereas D and trimming were derived from the DNA. The sample data list 400,000 to 550,000 clones, and 70% to 90% of these were observed just once. The ten biggest clones cover just under 2% of the sample.

Participants in the prospective study were enrolled through a virtual design, were aged about 18 to 100 years, and lived in about 25 United States geographic areas. Cohort assignment in the prospective study relied on participant-reported clinical history from a screening survey and a study questionnaire. Mobile phlebotomists in the prospective study collected whole blood, serum and a nasopharyngeal or oropharyngeal swab from every participant. Participants in the prospective study had the option to provide additional blood draws and questionnaires over a roughly two-month period. Before DNA extraction, prospective study blood samples were shipped either frozen or at room temperature. From a lookup of the germline V gene (reference sequence), CDR1 and CDR2 are SGHNT and YYREEE. Spanning cysteine to phenylalanine, the CDR3 consists of 15 amino acids. This entry keeps only the CDR3 DNA: 45 bases, framed from base 1. Trimming removed 2 bases from V and 3 bases from J; the gene matches leave 3 bases unexplained.

The receptor comes from a woman aged 18-29 years with acute COVID-19. Here the chain combines TRBV5-4 and TRBJ2-5; 11 bases in the middle match TRBD2. The sample comprised PBMCs or T cells enriched from blood (not recorded which). For the CDR3, the sequence is CASSFSTSGEETQYF. DNA sequence: TGTGCCAGCAGCTTTTCGACTAGCGGGGAAGAGACCCAGTACTTC.